A single sample gave rise to the 10 T cell receptor beta chains below, sequenced in a study of cytomegalovirus exposure and HLA in healthy donors. Profiling relied on immunoSEQ multiplex PCR, and the TCRdb table lists in-frame clones only, not all of them. The sample has hundreds of thousands of clones; 86% are singletons. The sequenced material came from PBMCs. The receptor source for this set is a woman under 30 in good health and CMV-seronegative.

The rearrangement uses TRBV27 and TRBJ1-2; tentative D call: TRBD1 (6 bases). The CDR3 consists of 15 residues. Trimming removed 5 bases at V and 4 bases at J, with 17 bases between. Germline V gene sequence: CDR1 MNHEY, CDR2 SMNVEV (reference sequence). The CDR3 DNA is TGTGCCAGCAGTCCGGACAGCCAGAAACTCTATGGCTACACCTTC. It yields the protein CASSPDSQKLYGYTF.

This chain links TRBV6-6 with TRBJ2-7, with 13 bases identical to TRBD2. The junction had 12 bases not matched to a gene; V was cut back by 7 bases and J by 6 bases. There are 16 residues in the CDR3. Germline V gives CDR1 MNHNY, CDR2 SVGAGI (reference sequence). The CDR3 region is CASTKGGGLAGSEQYF. DNA of the CDR3: TGTGCCAGCACCAAAGGGGGGGGACTAGCGGGAAGCGAGCAGTACTTC.

The rearrangement uses TRBV2 and TRBJ2-1, with D perhaps TRBD2 (5 bases). Germline CDR1 is SNHLY and CDR2 is FYNNEI. The CDR3 runs to 19 residues. Between the trimmed V and J ends, which lost 4 bases and 0 bases, there was a span of 22 bases. The CDR3 region is CASSGDYRRRISSYNEQFF. The CDR3 DNA sequence: TGTGCCAGCAGTGGTGACTACCGACGACGCATTAGCTCCTACAATGAGCAGTTCTTC.

This CDR3 reads CASRGQGPQGYTF. The CDR3 bases are TGTGCCAGCAGAGGACAGGGACCTCAGGGCTACACCTTC. This chain uses TRBV19 with TRBJ1-2; 8 bases are shared with TRBD1. Germline CDR1 and CDR2: LNHDA and SQIVND (reference sequence). V lost 9 bases to trimming and J lost 8 bases; unmatched junction nucleotides: 11. The CDR3 contains 13 residues.

This clone was recorded once. The chain links TRBV28 to TRBJ1-5; D perhaps matches TRBD1 (5 bases). Germline assignment: CDR1 MDHEN and CDR2 SYDVKM. There are 14 residues in the CDR3. V lost 7 bases to trimming and J lost 4 bases, with 14 bases between them. CDR3 bases: TGTGCCAGCACCTTTTGGGGGGGGAATCAGCCCCAGCATTTT. As protein: CASTFWGGNQPQHF.

This chain uses TRBV7-9 with TRBJ2-3; D gene unclear. The germline V and J ends were trimmed by 4 bases and 2 bases, with 4 bases remaining between them. Germline CDR1 SEHNR, CDR2 FQNEAQ (reference sequence). The CDR3 spans 12 residues. CDR3 protein: CASSSVTDTQYF. The CDR3 coding sequence is TGTGCCAGCAGCTCCGTCACAGATACGCAGTATTTT.

The J gene is TRBJ2-1, the V gene TRBV7-3, with 8 bases matching TRBD1. From germline, CDR1 is SGHTA and CDR2 FQGTGA. The CDR3 length is 15 residues. J gave up 5 bases and V 5 bases, and 8 bases lay outside the gene matches. CDR3 in amino acids: CASSPRTGLNNEQFF. In DNA, the CDR3 is TGTGCCAGCAGCCCAAGGACAGGGCTTAACAATGAGCAGTTCTTC.

The rearrangement joins TRBV4-1 to TRBJ2-7; a weak D match, TRBD1 (6 bases). The V end lost 0 bases, the J end lost 6 bases, and 21 bases lay between the germline ends. The CDR3 loop spans 17 amino acids. Looked up from germline, CDR1 is MGHRA and CDR2 is YSYEKL. This chain's CDR3 is CASSQDRIQGPFSEQYF. The CDR3 DNA reads as TGCGCCAGCAGCCAAGATCGTATTCAGGGGCCATTTAGCGAGCAGTACTTC.

The V gene is TRBV4-2, the J gene TRBJ1-2, with TRBD1 matching 8 bases. Trimming removed 2 bases from V and 0 bases from J; junction bases left unmatched: 2. Per the germline V gene, CDR1 is LGHNA and CDR2 is YNFKEQ. The CDR3 spans 15 residues. CDR3: CASSQTGGSNYGYTF. DNA of the CDR3: TGTGCCAGCAGCCAAACAGGGGGGTCTAACTATGGCTACACCTTC.

The rearrangement joins TRBV11-2 to TRBJ2-7; the D is unclear. Looked up from germline, CDR1 is SGHAT and CDR2 is FQNNGV. V lost 0 bases, J lost 0 bases, and 6 bases lay in between. This CDR3 spans 14 amino acids. Here the CDR3 DNA reads TGTGCCAGCAGCTTAGATCCCCTCTCCTACGAGCAGTACTTC. This translates into CASSLDPLSYEQYF. The full variable domain, with the rest looked up from reference TRBV11-2 and TRBJ2-7, is EAGVAQSPRYKIIEKRQSVAFWCNPISGHATLYWYQQILGQGPKLLIQFQNNGVVDDSQLPKDRFSAERLKGVDSTLKIQPAKLEDSAVYLCASSLDPLSYEQYFGPGTRLTVT.